The 27 T cell receptor beta chains reported below all come from one sample, sequenced in a study of cytomegalovirus exposure and HLA in healthy donors. Researchers ran the PCR with 60 Vbeta and 13 Jbeta primers. TCRdb's table, derived via immunoSEQ multiplex PCR, lists solely in-frame clones and lacks some. This table has about 110,000 clones, more than 70% appearing once. Sequenced input: PBMCs. The receptors were gathered from a man in his thirties or forties in good health and CMV-seronegative.

The V and J genes are TRBV28 and TRBJ2-1, with a weak D call TRBD1 (6 bases). This CDR3 contains 16 residues. The germline V gene encodes CDR1 MDHEN and CDR2 SYDVKM. Trimming took off 4 bases at V and 4 bases at J, with 17 bases between the two ends. The CDR3 loop reads CASSSPGRGPYNEQFF. The CDR3 nucleotides are TGTGCCAGCAGTTCCCCCGGCAGGGGCCCTTACAATGAGCAGTTCTTC.

This chain connects TRBV5-6 to TRBJ2-7; the D gene is possibly TRBD1 (8 bases). This CDR3 is 16 amino acids long. Per germline, CDR1 SGHDT and CDR2 YYEEEE. V lost 5 bases to trimming and J lost 6 bases, with 24 bases between them. The CDR3, as DNA: TGTGCCAGCAGGGGGGGGACGGACAGGGCTCTTTTCGAGCAGTACTTC. It encodes CASRGGTDRALFEQYF.

The V call is TRBV6-1, the J call TRBJ2-7; D remains unclear. V gave up 7 bases and J gave up 5 bases, with 15 bases separating them. The CDR3 length is 13 residues. Germline CDR1 is MNHNS and CDR2 is SASEGT. The CDR3 coding sequence is TGTGCCAGCAAGTGGCCCAGGTTGGACGAGCAGTACTTC. Its translation: CASKWPRLDEQYF.

The chain joins TRBV6-1 to TRBJ2-2; TRBD1 might be the D (6 bases). The CDR3 covers 14 residues. Trimming cost V 6 bases and J 1 base, with 9 bases left between them. From germline, CDR1 is MNHNS and CDR2 SASEGT. The CDR3 sequence is CASSQGGNTGELFF. The DNA of the CDR3 is TGTGCCAGCAGCCAAGGGGGGAACACCGGGGAGCTGTTTTTT.

The chain carries TRBV5-1 and TRBJ2-7; D may be TRBD2 (6 bases). Trimming removed 4 bases from V and 0 bases from J, with 17 bases in between. This CDR3 has 16 residues. Looked up from germline, CDR1 is SGHRS and CDR2 is YFSETQ. CDR3 nucleotides: TGCGCCAGCAGCCCTGACCGACTAGACTACTCCTACGAGCAGTACTTC. This encodes CASSPDRLDYSYEQYF.

This sequence joins TRBV29-1 and TRBJ2-3, with 11 bases lining up with TRBD2. The germline V gene encodes CDR1 SQVTM and CDR2 ANQGSEA. The CDR3 spans 15 residues. Trimming removed 7 bases from V and 4 bases from J; junction bases left unmatched: 10. The CDR3 region has the DNA TGCAGCGCCTTTATTAGCGGGAGGGCGGCAGATACGCAGTATTTT. Translation gives CSAFISGRAADTQYF.

The chain combines TRBV18 with TRBJ2-1, with D possibly TRBD2 on 5 matching bases. Germline CDR1 and CDR2: KGHSH and LQKENI. This CDR3 region has 13 residues. The V and J ends lost 4 bases and 10 bases respectively, with 14 bases between them. The CDR3 coding sequence is TGTGCCAGCTCACAAAGAGGCGGAGGAGAGCAGTTCTTC. It yields the protein CASSQRGGGEQFF.

J is TRBJ2-3 and V is TRBV5-1; TRBD2 aligns across 10 bases. Germline CDR1 and CDR2: SGHRS and YFSETQ. The V and J ends lost 2 bases and 5 bases, in that order; junction bases with no gene match: 5. CDR3 size: 15 residues. The CDR3 DNA is TGCGCCAGCAGCTTATCTAGCGGGGGAAGAGATACGCAGTATTTT. Protein sequence: CASSLSSGGRDTQYF. The variable domain in full, completed from reference TRBV5-1 and TRBJ2-3, reads KAGVTQTPRYLIKTRGQQVTLSCSPISGHRSVSWYQQTPGQGLQFLFEYFSETQRNKGNFPGRFSGRQFSNSRSEMNVSTLELGDSALYLCASSLSSGGRDTQYFGPGTRLTVL.

The CDR3 protein is CASSLTGDSTDTQYF. CDR3 nucleotides: TGTGCCAGCAGCTTGACAGGGGATAGCACAGATACGCAGTATTTT. V gene TRBV5-6 combines with J gene TRBJ2-3, with 7 bases lining up with TRBD1. This CDR3 region has 15 residues. CDR1 and CDR2 from the germline V gene are SGHDT and YYEEEE. With V trimmed by 1 base and J by 0 bases, 2 bases remained unmatched.

The count of this clone is one. This chain joins TRBV10-1 and TRBJ1-4, with D maybe TRBD1 (6 bases). The V gene's germline CDR1 is WNHNN and CDR2 SYGVQD (reference sequence). The CDR3 covers 15 residues. This chain's CDR3 is CGRGGGKLCHEKLFF. As DNA, the CDR3 is TGCGGCCGAGGGGGGGGAAAGCTGTGTCATGAAAAACTGTTTTTT.

The chain joins TRBV6-5 to TRBJ2-5, with TRBD2 matching 11 bases. The CDR3 has 16 amino acids. Germline V gives CDR1 MNHEY, CDR2 SVGAGI. Trimming removed 0 bases from V and 5 bases from J; junction bases left unmatched: 5. The CDR3 sequence: CASSYSSGGGRETQYF. CDR3 nucleotides: TGTGCCAGCAGTTACTCTAGCGGGGGGGGGAGGGAGACCCAGTACTTC.

This chain uses TRBV27 with TRBJ2-1; 9 nucleotides align to TRBD1. This CDR3 is built from 15 residues. V lost 7 bases to trimming and J lost 2 bases; unmatched junction nucleotides: 6. In germline, CDR1 is MNHEY, CDR2 SMNVEV (reference sequence). CDR3 loop: CASTSGTGTYNEQFF. The CDR3 coding sequence is TGTGCCAGCACCTCCGGGACAGGGACCTACAATGAGCAGTTCTTC.

This chain joins TRBV7-9 and TRBJ2-5; the D is unclear. V shed 7 bases and J shed 1 base, with 7 bases lying between them. Germline loops: CDR1 SEHNR, CDR2 FQNEAQ (reference sequence). The CDR3 spans 12 residues. The CDR3 region has the DNA TGTGCCAGCAAGTACACCCAAGAGACCCAGTACTTC. Protein sequence: CASKYTQETQYF.

CDR3 residues: CASRNSGRYEETQYF. CDR3 coding DNA: TGCGCCAGCAGGAACAGCGGGAGATATGAGGAGACCCAGTACTTC. The V call is TRBV5-1, the J call TRBJ2-5, with 8 bases identical to TRBD2. The length of the CDR3 is 15 residues. Germline CDR1 and CDR2: SGHRS and YFSETQ. V shed 5 bases, J shed 5 bases, and the junction held 11 bases outside the gene matches.

J is TRBJ2-3 and V is TRBV7-6; D is undetermined. Trimming shortened V by 2 bases and J by 0 bases, and 3 bases separated the two germline ends. The CDR3 totals 13 residues. In germline, CDR1 is SGHVS, CDR2 FNYEAQ. CDR3 residues: CASSLSSTDTQYF. The CDR3 DNA reads as TGTGCCAGCAGCTTATCTAGCACAGATACGCAGTATTTT. Variable domain in full (rest from reference TRBV7-6 and TRBJ2-3): GAGVSQSPRYKVTKRGQDVALRCDPISGHVSLYWYRQALGQGPEFLTYFNYEAQQDKSGLPNDRFSAERPEGSISTLTIQRTEQRDSAMYRCASSLSSTDTQYFGPGTRLTVL.

The sample holds a few counts of this clone. The chain has TRBV11-2 and TRBJ2-1, with TRBD2 identical over 14 bases. J lost 1 base, V lost 5 bases, and 10 bases had no gene match. CDR1 is SGHAT and CDR2 is FQNNGV in the germline V gene. The CDR3 is 19 residues long. CDR3 DNA: TGTGCCAGCAGCGGCGGGACTAGCGGGGGCGAGGGTTCCTACAATGAGCAGTTCTTC. It is translated as CASSGGTSGGEGSYNEQFF.

The V gene is TRBV21-1, the J gene TRBJ2-7; the table's TRBD1 call for D was not verified on the DNA. TRBV21-1 is listed as a pseudogene. This CDR3 is 15 amino acids long. The CDR3: CASSKKTGIRYEQYF. The CDR3 DNA follows: TGTGCCAGCAGCAAAAAGACAGGGATCCGCTACGAGCAGTACTTC.

This clone was counted between two and nine times. The rearrangement uses TRBV5-5 and TRBJ1-5; 9 nucleotides align to TRBD1. Germline CDR1 SGHKS, CDR2 YYEKEE (reference sequence). Trimming took 2 bases from V and 6 from J; bases not matched to a gene: 3. The CDR3 has 14 residues. CDR3 protein: CASSFGDRVQPQHF. The CDR3 DNA follows: TGTGCCAGCAGCTTCGGGGACAGGGTTCAGCCCCAGCATTTT.

This chain connects TRBV11-2 to TRBJ1-6; 8 bases line up with TRBD1. The germline V gene has CDR1 SGHAT and CDR2 FQNNGV. The CDR3 is made up of 16 amino acids. V lost 2 bases to trimming and J lost 11 bases; unmatched junction nucleotides: 11. The CDR3 nucleotides read TGTGCCAGCAGCTTACTAGGACAGGGAGTTTCAGCACCCCTCCACTTT. Amino acids: CASSLLGQGVSAPLHF.

The chain links TRBV10-1 to TRBJ2-3; 7 nucleotides match TRBD2. V was pared by 0 bases and J by 1 base, with 10 bases of the junction left unmatched. CDR3 length: 18 residues. Germline CDR1 and CDR2: WNHNN and SYGVQD (reference sequence). This chain's CDR3 is CASSESVMSSGRTDTQYF. In DNA form, the CDR3 reads TGCGCCAGCAGTGAGTCTGTAATGTCTAGCGGACGCACAGATACGCAGTATTTT.

The CDR3 is CASSDAGGANTGELFF. CDR3 bases: TGTGCCAGCAGTGACGCTGGGGGCGCGAACACCGGGGAGCTGTTTTTT. The rearrangement links TRBV9 to TRBJ2-2, with a weak D call TRBD1 (6 bases). Germline CDR1 reads SGDLS; CDR2 reads YYNGEE. This CDR3 has 16 amino acids. V lost 5 bases, J lost 0 bases, and 14 bases lay in between.

The rearrangement joins TRBV27 to TRBJ2-7, with a tentative D call TRBD1 (5 bases). The CDR3 covers 14 residues. The germline V and J ends were trimmed by 7 bases and 2 bases, with 15 bases remaining between them. Germline V gene data show CDR1 as MNHEY and CDR2 as SMNVEV (reference sequence). DNA of the CDR3: TGTGCCAGCAACCGACTGGGGCCCGCCTACGAGCAGTACTTC. It yields the protein CASNRLGPAYEQYF.

CDR3 sequence: CAWSVGVRTGDTEAFF. DNA of the CDR3: TGTGCCTGGAGTGTAGGCGTTAGGACAGGGGACACTGAAGCTTTCTTT. The chain recombines TRBV30 with TRBJ1-1; 9 bases map to TRBD1. Germline CDR1 GTSNPN, CDR2 SVGIG (reference sequence). The CDR3 is made up of 16 amino acids. V lost 0 bases to trimming and J lost 3 bases; unmatched junction nucleotides: 8. The complete variable domain, with remaining parts taken from reference TRBV30 and TRBJ1-1, reads SQTIHQWPATLVQPVGSPLSLECTVEGTSNPNLYWYRQAAGRGLQLLFYSVGIGQISSEVPQNLSASRPQDRQFILSSKKLLLSDSGFYLCAWSVGVRTGDTEAFFGQGTRLTVV.

The sample holds one count of this clone. The rearrangement links TRBV18 to TRBJ2-3; D might be TRBD2 (5 bases). Germline CDR1 reads KGHSH; CDR2 reads LQKENI. V shed 3 bases and J shed 2 bases, with 9 bases lying between them. This CDR3 comprises 14 residues. The CDR3 DNA is TGTGCCAGCTCACCCGGGCTAGCCACAGATACGCAGTATTTT. It yields the protein CASSPGLATDTQYF.

V gene TRBV7-2 combines with J gene TRBJ1-4; maybe TRBD1 (5 bases). V lost 3 bases and J 4 bases, leaving 9 bases between the germline ends. The germline CDR1 and CDR2 sequences are SGHTA and FQGNSA. The CDR3 contains 14 residues. For the CDR3, the DNA is TGTGCCAGCAGCTTGCAGGGATATAATGAAAAACTGTTTTTT. Residues: CASSLQGYNEKLFF.

This chain links TRBV5-5 with TRBJ1-5; D call uncertain. Trimming removed 2 bases at V and 9 bases at J, with 12 bases between. The CDR3 has 13 residues. Germline assignment: CDR1 SGHKS and CDR2 YYEKEE (reference sequence). CDR3 protein: CASSLGEGMPQHF. For the CDR3, the DNA is TGTGCCAGCAGCTTAGGTGAGGGTATGCCCCAGCATTTT.

The rearrangement joins TRBV29-1 to TRBJ2-1; 7 bases are shared with TRBD1. Trimming removed 1 base from V and 7 bases from J; junction bases left unmatched: 7. The CDR3 totals 14 residues. Per the germline V gene, CDR1 is SQVTM and CDR2 is ANQGSEA. This chain's CDR3 is CSVEGDSPRNEQFF. The CDR3 DNA sequence: TGCAGCGTTGAAGGGGACAGCCCCAGGAATGAGCAGTTCTTC.